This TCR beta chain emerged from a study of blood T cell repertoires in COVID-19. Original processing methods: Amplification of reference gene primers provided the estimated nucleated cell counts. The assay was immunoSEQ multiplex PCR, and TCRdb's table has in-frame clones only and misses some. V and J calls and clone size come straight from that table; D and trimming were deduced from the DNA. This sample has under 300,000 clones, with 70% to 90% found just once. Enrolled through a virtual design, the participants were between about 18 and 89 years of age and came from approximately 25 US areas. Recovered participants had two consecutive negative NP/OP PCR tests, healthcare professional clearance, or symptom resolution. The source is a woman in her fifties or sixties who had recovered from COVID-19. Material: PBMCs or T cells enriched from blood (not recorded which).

CDR3 DNA sequence: TGTGCCAGTAGTATGGAGGGTTCTACTAACTATGGCTACACCTTC. Amino acids: CASSMEGSTNYGYTF. J is TRBJ1-2 and V is TRBV19; unclear D gene. V was shortened by 3 bases and J by 0 bases, with 11 bases between the two germline ends. CDR1 is LNHDA and CDR2 is SQIVND in the germline V gene (reference sequence). The CDR3 sequence is 15 residues long.